This TCR beta chain was sequenced in a study of blood T cells in healthy people across ages. The use of a sample-barcoded 5' primer and a J-beta primer mix characterized a second PCR of 7 to 11 cycles. Every cDNA was tagged by a template-switch adaptor with 12 random nucleotides. TCRdb reprocessed the 5' RACE reads via MiXCR and lists one record per CDR3 protein. Of roughly 570,000 distinct CDR3 sequences listed, approximately 25% are singletons. Trimming took 3 bases from V and 6 from J; bases not matched to a gene: 4. The length of the CDR3 is 13 residues. Germline lookup yields CDR1 KGHSH and CDR2 LQKENI.

What was sequenced was blood. The source is a woman aged 70-85 years in good health. This chain joins TRBV18 and TRBJ2-7, with 8 bases lining up with TRBD1. The CDR3, as DNA: TGTGCCAGCTCACCTCCCGGACAGGGCGAGCAGTACTTC. Amino acids: CASSPPGQGEQYF.